These 31 T cell receptor beta chains originate from one sample sequenced in a study of OX40 agonist ivuxolimab in advanced cancers. Here immunoSEQ multiplex PCR was the method, and the copy in TCRdb shows in-frame clones only, minus some. The data show under 65,000 clones, about 85% seen once. The sample was CD4+ or CD8+ T cells sorted from blood, taken in a trial of the OX40 agonist ivuxolimab. The receptor set was obtained from an adult with an advanced solid tumor such as melanoma, head and neck, liver or kidney cancer.

The V and J genes are TRBV19 and TRBJ2-5, with 7 bases lining up with TRBD1. V lost 5 bases, J lost 4 bases, and 1 base stayed unmatched. This CDR3 has 12 amino acids. Germline CDR1 reads LNHDA; CDR2 reads SQIVND (reference sequence). For the CDR3, the DNA is TGTGCCAGTAGTGGGGACAGAGAGACCCAGTACTTC. As protein: CASSGDRETQYF.

This rearrangement joins TRBV28 to TRBJ2-1; 8 bases are a match to TRBD2. CDR3 length: 16 residues. The V segment lost 8 bases and the J segment 7 bases; nucleotides outside the gene matches: 16. CDR1 is MDHEN, CDR2 SYDVKM, per germline. For the CDR3, the DNA is TGTGCCAGCCCCAAAGCGGGAGAGGCGGGGGCTAATGAGCAGTTCTTC. This encodes CASPKAGEAGANEQFF.

The chain employs TRBV4-2 and TRBJ2-5; TRBD2 matches at 15 bases. This CDR3 region has 17 residues. V lost 5 bases to trimming and J lost 2 bases; unmatched junction nucleotides: 6. Germline V gives CDR1 LGHNA, CDR2 YNFKEQ. The CDR3 spells CASSLGLAGGGQETQYF. CDR3 bases: TGTGCCAGCAGCTTGGGACTAGCGGGAGGCGGGCAAGAGACCCAGTACTTC.

This chain connects TRBV19 to TRBJ2-5; no clear D. Per germline, CDR1 LNHDA and CDR2 SQIVND (reference sequence). Between the trimmed V and J ends, which lost 3 bases and 1 base, there was a span of 6 bases. There are 13 residues in the CDR3. CDR3 nucleotides: TGTGCCAGTAGTATTGCTAGCCAAGAGACCCAGTACTTC. Translation gives CASSIASQETQYF.

The chain is built from TRBV7-9 and TRBJ2-7; 9 bases fit TRBD1. J gave up 6 bases and V 6 bases, and 3 bases lay outside the gene matches. The CDR3 is 12 residues long. Germline V gives CDR1 SEHNR, CDR2 FQNEAQ (reference sequence). DNA for the CDR3: TGTGCCAGCAGTACAGGGGGCAGCGAGCAGTACTTC. Residues: CASSTGGSEQYF. Full variable domain (missing parts from reference TRBV7-9 and TRBJ2-7): DTGVSQNPRHKITKRGQNVTFRCDPISEHNRLYWYRQTLGQGPEFLTYFQNEAQLEKSRLLSDRFSAERPKGSFSTLEIQRTEQGDSAMYLCASSTGGSEQYFGPGTRLTVT.

The chain combines TRBV11-3 with TRBJ2-1; 9 positions match TRBD2. J was trimmed by 5 bases and V by 3 bases; bases with no gene match: 5. Germline V lookup: CDR1 SGHNT, CDR2 YENEEA. This CDR3 has 15 amino acids. The CDR3, as DNA: TGTGCCAGCAGCTTCAGGCTAGCGGGAAACAATGAGCAGTTCTTC. Amino acid sequence: CASSFRLAGNNEQFF.

The chain recombines TRBV25-1 with TRBJ2-3; possibly TRBD2 for D (5 bases). The CDR3 spans 13 residues. Deletions cut 6 bases from V and 4 bases from J, with 11 bases between. The V gene's germline CDR1 is MGHDK and CDR2 SYGVNS. Here the CDR3 DNA reads TGTGCCAGCAGGCCCCCCGGGGCAGATACGCAGTATTTT. Protein sequence: CASRPPGADTQYF.

This rearrangement joins TRBV7-9 to TRBJ2-3; tentative D call: TRBD2 (5 bases). This CDR3 has 13 residues. Looked up from germline, CDR1 is SEHNR and CDR2 is FQNEAQ (reference sequence). Deletions cut 5 bases from V and 10 bases from J, with 16 bases between. CDR3 DNA sequence: TGTGCCAGCAGCCCACAAGGTAGCGTGGCGCAGTATTTT. It is translated as CASSPQGSVAQYF.

This rearrangement joins TRBV9 to TRBJ2-3; D remains ambiguous. V was trimmed by 0 bases and J by 3 bases, leaving 14 bases between them. This CDR3 has 16 amino acids. CDR1 SGDLS and CDR2 YYNGEE come from the germline V gene. The CDR3 DNA is TGTGCCAGCAGCGTAGCTCCCTTAAAAGCGACAGATACGCAGTATTTT. This gives the protein CASSVAPLKATDTQYF.

The V and J genes are TRBV29-1 and TRBJ2-3; a possible D gene is TRBD2 (6 bases). Germline V CDR1 and CDR2: SQVTM, ANQGSEA. The CDR3 has 13 residues. Trimming removed 5 bases at V and 6 bases at J, with 15 bases between. CDR3 bases: TGCAGCGTTTGTCGGGGAGGAAGGGATACGCAGTATTTT. Translation gives CSVCRGGRDTQYF.

The J gene is TRBJ2-7, the V gene TRBV7-2; 7 bases are shared with TRBD1. Germline V CDR1 and CDR2: SGHTA, FQGNSA. V lost 4 bases and J lost 5; bases outside the gene matches: 5. This CDR3 has 13 amino acids. The CDR3 sequence is CASSSRQGDEQYF. Here the CDR3 DNA reads TGTGCCAGCAGCTCAAGACAGGGCGACGAGCAGTACTTC.

The chain carries TRBV7-9 and TRBJ2-7, with D perhaps TRBD2 (5 bases). This CDR3 has 14 residues. Germline lookup yields CDR1 SEHNR and CDR2 FQNEAQ (reference sequence). V lost 5 bases and J lost 7, with 18 bases in between. DNA for the CDR3: TGTGCCAGCAGCCCCCGGACGGACTCTTGGGAGCAGTACTTC. Protein: CASSPRTDSWEQYF.

V is TRBV5-1 and J is TRBJ2-2; 10 bases map to TRBD1. The CDR3 loop spans 16 amino acids. Germline V gene lookup returns CDR1 SGHRS and CDR2 YFSETQ. Germline trimming cut 7 bases from V and 4 bases from J; bases unmatched to any gene: 10. CDR3 bases: TGCGCCAGCCATCCAGGACAGGGGGACCCCACCGGGGAGCTGTTTTTT. It yields the protein CASHPGQGDPTGELFF.

The genes are TRBV6-5 and TRBJ2-1; D tentatively fits TRBD1 or TRBD2 (5 bases each). This CDR3 has 15 residues. Trimming left V 6 bases short and J 6 bases short, with 18 bases between. Germline V gene lookup returns CDR1 MNHEY and CDR2 SVGAGI. The CDR3 loop reads CASSPRAPQANEQFF. In DNA form, the CDR3 reads TGTGCCAGCAGCCCGCGGGCCCCACAGGCCAATGAGCAGTTCTTC.

This sequence joins TRBV7-2 and TRBJ1-6; D possibly corresponds to TRBD1 (6 bases). Per germline, CDR1 SGHTA and CDR2 FQGNSA. CDR3 length: 15 amino acids. Trimming left V 2 bases short and J 5 bases short, with 10 bases between. In DNA, the CDR3 is TGTGCCAGCAGCTTAAACAGGGTCCATAATTCACCCCTCCACTTT. This encodes CASSLNRVHNSPLHF.

This chain links TRBV5-4 with TRBJ1-5; TRBD1 matches at 7 bases. The CDR3 totals 15 residues. CDR1 and CDR2 from the germline V gene are SGHNT and YYREEE (reference sequence). V shed 3 bases, J shed 0 bases, and the junction held 3 bases outside the gene matches. CDR3 coding DNA: TGTGCCAGCAGCTCAGGGGGATCTAGCAATCAGCCCCAGCATTTT. This sequence encodes CASSSGGSSNQPQHF.

CDR3 sequence reads: CAWSPRTGTGYTF. The CDR3 DNA is TGTGCCTGGAGTCCCCGGACAGGGACTGGCTACACCTTC. This chain links TRBV30 with TRBJ1-2, with 8 bases identical to TRBD1. CDR1 is GTSNPN, CDR2 SVGIG, per germline (reference sequence). Germline trimming cut 2 bases from V and 7 bases from J; bases unmatched to any gene: 6. The CDR3 is 13 residues long.

The chain carries TRBV5-1 and TRBJ1-2, with D perhaps matching TRBD1 (6 bases). The germline V gene encodes CDR1 SGHRS and CDR2 YFSETQ. The CDR3 has 13 residues. V was cut by 4 bases and J by 2 bases, with 9 bases left in between. The CDR3 DNA reads TGCGCCAGCAGCGCTGACAGGAACTATGGCTACACCTTC. Its translation: CASSADRNYGYTF.

This chain joins TRBV29-1 and TRBJ2-7; 8 bases are shared with TRBD2. V lost 4 bases and J lost 3; bases outside the gene matches: 5. The CDR3 runs to 13 residues. Germline-derived CDR1 and CDR2 are SQVTM and ANQGSEA. The CDR3 here is CSVGISGNYEQYF. CDR3 DNA: TGCAGCGTTGGAATTAGCGGGAACTACGAGCAGTACTTC.

This clone was seen just once. The chain couples TRBV11-2 to TRBJ1-2, with D perhaps TRBD1 (5 bases). The germline V and J ends were trimmed by 4 bases and 4 bases, with 16 bases remaining between them. This CDR3 is 15 amino acids long. The germline CDR1 and CDR2 sequences are SGHAT and FQNNGV. The CDR3 DNA is TGTGCCAGCAGCTCTCATCCGGCAGGGTCCTATGGCTACACCTTC. It codes for CASSSHPAGSYGYTF.

The genes are TRBV29-1 and TRBJ2-3; D call uncertain. The CDR3 consists of 11 residues. Between the trimmed V and J ends, which lost 4 bases and 4 bases, there was a span of 6 bases. Germline lookup yields CDR1 SQVTM and CDR2 ANQGSEA. DNA for the CDR3: TGCAGCGTTGGTCAGTCAGATACGCAGTATTTT. It is translated as CSVGQSDTQYF.

This clone has more than one count but fewer than ten. The V gene is TRBV2, the J gene TRBJ2-5, with TRBD1 identical over 9 bases. Germline V gene lookup returns CDR1 SNHLY and CDR2 FYNNEI. This CDR3 has 15 residues. Trimming took 8 bases from V and 5 from J; bases not matched to a gene: 12. CDR3 bases: TGTGCCAGCCAGGACAGGGGACGAGGCGGGGAGACCCAGTACTTC. Translation gives CASQDRGRGGETQYF.

For the CDR3, the DNA is TGTGCCAGCAGTTCCCCTAGCGGGATGGCCTCCAATGAGCAGTTCTTC. This encodes CASSSPSGMASNEQFF. The gene calls are TRBV28 and TRBJ2-1; 9 bases are shared with TRBD2. Per germline, CDR1 MDHEN and CDR2 SYDVKM. V dropped 4 bases and J dropped 6; count of bases not matched to a gene: 10. CDR3 size: 16 residues.

The chain links TRBV7-2 to TRBJ2-2; D possibly corresponds to TRBD2 (6 bases). Germline CDR1 SGHTA, CDR2 FQGNSA. This CDR3 region has 15 residues. Trimming pared 7 bases from V and 7 bases from J, leaving 19 bases between. In DNA, the CDR3 is TGTGCCAGCACCATCCGATTAGCGGAGGGCGGGGAGCTGTTTTTT. This gives the protein CASTIRLAEGGELFF.

This chain connects TRBV28 to TRBJ1-2, with 7 positions matching TRBD1. Germline CDR1 is MDHEN and CDR2 is SYDVKM. The V segment lost 6 bases and the J segment 7 bases; nucleotides outside the gene matches: 11. CDR3 length: 14 amino acids. This chain's CDR3 is CASRRDRTWGGYTF. CDR3 nucleotides: TGTGCCAGCAGGCGGGACAGAACCTGGGGTGGCTACACCTTC.

The chain uses TRBV18 and TRBJ2-7; TRBD1 aligns across 9 bases. With V trimmed by 1 base and J by 2 bases, 6 bases remained unmatched. CDR3 length: 16 amino acids. Germline values: CDR1 KGHSH, CDR2 LQKENI. The CDR3 region has the DNA TGTGCCAGCTCACCACTGAAGGGGACAGGGACCTACGAGCAGTACTTC. Its translation is CASSPLKGTGTYEQYF.

The chain carries TRBV15 and TRBJ2-5; the D gene is possibly TRBD1 (5 bases). The CDR3 loop spans 15 amino acids. V was cut by 7 bases and J by 2 bases, with 17 bases left in between. The V gene's germline CDR1 is LNHNV and CDR2 YYDKDF (reference sequence). The CDR3 reads CATTQGQGSQETQYF. DNA for the CDR3: TGTGCCACCACCCAAGGGCAGGGCAGTCAAGAGACCCAGTACTTC.

This clone was found a few times. The chain uses TRBV7-9 and TRBJ1-4; weak D call: TRBD1 (6 bases). Germline V gives CDR1 SEHNR, CDR2 FQNEAQ (reference sequence). The CDR3 runs 14 residues. Deletions cut 6 bases from V and 4 bases from J, with 12 bases between. Here the CDR3 DNA reads TGTGCCAGCAGTCAACAGGGCTATAATGAAAAACTGTTTTTT. Translating gives CASSQQGYNEKLFF.

The CDR3 sequence: CASSEMGGSWRWQFF. In nucleotides, the CDR3 is TGTGCCAGCAGTGAAATGGGCGGGAGCTGGCGGTGGCAGTTCTTC. This chain uses TRBV6-1 with TRBJ2-1; TRBD2 matches at 7 bases. This CDR3 is 15 amino acids long. CDR1 and CDR2 from the germline V gene are MNHNS and SASEGT. V lost 2 bases and J lost 12; bases outside the gene matches: 13.

This chain joins TRBV11-2 and TRBJ2-3, with 8 bases aligning to TRBD1. V dropped 6 bases and J dropped 3; count of bases not matched to a gene: 8. CDR3 size: 15 residues. Germline V gives CDR1 SGHAT, CDR2 FQNNGV. The CDR3 nucleotides are TGTGCCAGCAGAAGACCCGGGACAGGTACAGATACGCAGTATTTT. It specifies CASRRPGTGTDTQYF.

In this sample, this clone turned up once. J is TRBJ2-7 and V is TRBV28; unclear D gene. Trimming removed 6 bases at V and 5 bases at J, with 8 bases between. The CDR3 is made up of 11 amino acids. The V gene's germline CDR1 is MDHEN and CDR2 SYDVKM. The CDR3 DNA sequence: TGTGCCAGCAGCTCCCTAGACGAGCAGTACTTC. It specifies CASSSLDEQYF.